Listed below are T cell receptor beta chains from one sample, sequenced in a study of T-cell memory formation after mild COVID-19. MiXCR was run by TCRdb on the 5' RACE reads, yielding one entry per CDR3 protein. The sample lists 270,000 or so distinct CDR3 sequences, over 15% seen once, with 23% in the top ten. The specimen sequenced was PBMCs or a T cell subset sorted from them (not recorded which). Receptor source: a man between 18 and 29 years old who had mild COVID-19 (a few samples of this study predate the infection). Cell type and time point are not known. Each CDR3 is given with its conserved first and last residue. The D gene is left open where the match is weak. Size is stated for part of the rows, as once, few or many counts, or as a class when the clone is expanded.

few TRBJ2-1 . TRBV9 TGTGCCAGCAGCGTAGTGTGGGGCAGGGGCAATGAGCAGTTCTTC CASSVVWGRGNEQFF
few TRBJ2-1 . TRBV28 TGTGCCAGCAGTTTATACGCTAGCTCCTACAATGAGCAGTTCTTC CASSLYASSYNEQFF
few TRBJ2-3 TRBD1 TRBV9 TGTGCCAGCAGCGTTTACGGACAGGGAACAGATACGCAGTATTTT CASSVYGQGTDTQYF
. TRBJ1-1 . TRBV9 TGTGCCAGCAGCGTAGAGAGATACACTGAAGCTTTCTTT CASSVERYTEAFF
few TRBJ2-7 . TRBV4-1 TGCGCCAGCAGCCAAGCAAGCGCCTACGAGCAGTACTTC CASSQASAYEQYF
. TRBJ1-2 . TRBV3-1 TGTGCCAGCAGCCAAGGGGTTAGCGGAGGTTTCTATGGCTACACCTTC CASSQGVSGGFYGYTF
few TRBJ2-5 TRBD2 TRBV28 TGTGCCAGCAGCTACCAAACGGGGGGTGAGGTCCCTCGAGAGACCCAGTACTTC CASSYQTGGEVPRETQYF
. TRBJ2-2 . TRBV21-1 TGTGCCAGCAGCACTATTGGCCAGGGGGCTGAAACCGGGGAGCTGTTTTTT CASSTIGQGAETGELFF
. TRBJ1-4 . TRBV5-1 TGCGCCAGCAGCTTGTCAAGACAGGAGGGAAAACTGTTTTTT CASSLSRQEGKLFF
. TRBJ2-7 . TRBV5-1 TGCGCCAGCAGCCAGACAGAGTCCTACGAGCAGTACTTC CASSQTESYEQYF
few TRBJ1-5 . TRBV12-3/TRBV12-4 TGTGCCAGCGCCGAAGTTTTTGCGGGTAGCAATCAGCCCCAGCATTTT CASAEVFAGSNQPQHF
. TRBJ1-3 . TRBV15 TGTGCCACCAGCAGAGCGATTAGCCGGAGTACTGGAAACACCATATATTTT CATSRAISRSTGNTIYF
few TRBJ1-5 . TRBV6-6 TGTGCCAGCAGAATGAACCGGGACATACTTCTTAGCAATCAGCCCCAGCATTTT CASRMNRDILLSNQPQHF
. TRBJ1-3 TRBD1 TRBV7-9 TGTGCCAGCAGCTTGACAGGGTTTGACACCATATATTTT CASSLTGFDTIYF
. TRBJ2-7 . TRBV6-1 TGTGCCAGCATTCAGGGATACTTAACCTACGAGCAGTACTTC CASIQGYLTYEQYF
few TRBJ1-2 . TRBV5-1 TGCGCCAGCAGCACCGACAACTATGGCTACACCTTC CASSTDNYGYTF
once TRBJ1-1 . TRBV29-1 TGCAGCGTTGCCGTAGGCGGCACTGAAGCTTTCTTT CSVAVGGTEAFF
few TRBJ2-3 . TRBV9 TGTGCCAGCAGCGCAGGGGCTCAGGGGAGCACAGATACGCAGTATTTT CASSAGAQGSTDTQYF
few TRBJ1-4 . TRBV4-1 TGCGCCAGCAGCCAAACCCCATGGGAGCGTAATGAAAAACTGTTTTTT CASSQTPWERNEKLFF
few TRBJ2-3 TRBD2 TRBV7-2 TGTGCCAGCAGCGCCCGGACTAGCGGGGGCACAGATACGCAGTATTTT CASSARTSGGTDTQYF
few TRBJ2-7 TRBD1 TRBV12-3/TRBV12-4 TGTGCCAGCAGGTTGGGACAGGGGGTTAACGAGCAGTACTTC CASRLGQGVNEQYF
many TRBJ1-4 . TRBV6-5 TGTGCCAGCAGCACCGAGGGCAGGGGTAATGAAAAACTGTTTTTT CASSTEGRGNEKLFF
many TRBJ1-2 . TRBV4-2 TGTGCCAGCAGCCAAGTCGGGACGGATGGCGGCTACACCTTC CASSQVGTDGGYTF
. TRBJ2-5 TRBD1 TRBV10-2 TGCGCCAGCAGGCCGGGACAGGGGCAGACCCAGTACTTC CASRPGQGQTQYF
. TRBJ2-1 . TRBV9 TGTGCCAGCAGCGTAAGAGGAGGGGTGGTGGGCAATGAGCAGTTCTTC CASSVRGGVVGNEQFF
. TRBJ2-3 TRBD1 TRBV20-1 TGCAGTGCTAGAATAACTGGGACAGGCACAGATACGCAGTATTTT CSARITGTGTDTQYF
. TRBJ1-1 . TRBV6-5 TGTGCCAGCAGTTATGGGGGGCGGCGGACTGAAGCTTTCTTT CASSYGGRRTEAFF
few TRBJ2-5 . TRBV4-3 TGCGCCAGCAGCCAAGAGGTAGACGGAGAGACCCAGTACTTC CASSQEVDGETQYF
many TRBJ2-3 . TRBV5-1 TGCGCCAGCAGCTACACAGGGAGTAAGGATACGCAGTATTTT CASSYTGSKDTQYF
. TRBJ1-5 . TRBV7-2 TGTGCCAGCAGCTCACAGGAGAATCAGCCCCAGCATTTT CASSSQENQPQHF
few TRBJ2-7 . TRBV12-3/TRBV12-4 TGTGCCAGCAGTTTCGGCCCGCCCATCTCCTACGAGCAGTACTTC CASSFGPPISYEQYF
few TRBJ1-1 . TRBV7-9 TGTGCCAGCACTTCTCCGGGACCCATCTTTGAAGCTTTCTTT CASTSPGPIFEAFF
. TRBJ1-1 . TRBV4-1 TGCGCCAGCAGCCACCGATACCGGGACGACACTGAAGCTTTCTTT CASSHRYRDDTEAFF
. TRBJ1-1 . TRBV6-5 TGTGCCAGCAGTCAGGGTTCTGAAGCTTTCTTT CASSQGSEAFF
many TRBJ2-3 . TRBV4-1 TGCGCCAGCAGCCAAGAGCGGGCGACAGATACGCAGTATTTT CASSQERATDTQYF
. TRBJ1-1 . TRBV4-2 TGTGCCAGCAGCCATGAAACCGCCCACAGTGTGGATGACGAAGCTTTCTTT CASSHETAHSVDDEAFF
few TRBJ2-5 . TRBV20-1 TGCAGTGCTCCCCGGGACTTGATACAAGAGACCCAGTACTTC CSAPRDLIQETQYF
. TRBJ2-1 . TRBV18 TGTGCCAGCTCACCGACCCCGATGGGGGAGGACAATGAGCAGTTCTTC CASSPTPMGEDNEQFF
. TRBJ1-1 . TRBV12-3/TRBV12-4 TGTGCCAGCAGTGGAACAGGGTTTACTGAAGCTTTCTTT CASSGTGFTEAFF
. TRBJ1-5 . TRBV7-9 TGTGCCAGCAGCTTAGCGAGCAGGGGTCAGCCCCAGCATTTT CASSLASRGQPQHF
. TRBJ1-4 . TRBV30 TGTGCCTGGAGTTTTCTCGGAACTAATGAAAAACTGTTTTTT CAWSFLGTNEKLFF
. TRBJ1-6 TRBD1 TRBV11-2 TGTGCCAGCAGCTACGACAGGGTTCGATCACCCCTCCACTTT CASSYDRVRSPLHF
once TRBJ2-5 . TRBV12-3/TRBV12-4 TGTGCCAGCACCCGGACTGGCGCAGGGACCCAGTACTTC CASTRTGAGTQYF
. TRBJ2-1 TRBD2 TRBV6-5 TGTGCCAGCAGTTTTTCAAGCGGGGGGGCTTATGAGCAGTTCTTC CASSFSSGGAYEQFF
. TRBJ1-5 . TRBV7-9 TGTGCCAGCAGCATCCAGGGCCAGCATCAGCCCCAGCATTTT CASSIQGQHQPQHF
. TRBJ1-2 . TRBV24-1 TGTGCCACCAGTGCCCCGGGCTATGGCTACACCTTC CATSAPGYGYTF
. TRBJ2-3 TRBD2 TRBV12-3/TRBV12-4 TGTGCCAGCAGACCACTAGCGGGGGTAGATACGCAGTATTTT CASRPLAGVDTQYF
. TRBJ1-1 TRBD1 TRBV5-5 TGTGCCAGCAGTTTTCTGGGACAGGGGGACACTGAAGCTTTCTTT CASSFLGQGDTEAFF
. TRBJ2-2 . TRBV4-2 TGTGCCAGCAGGGGGGGAGCCGGGGGCACCGGGGAGCTGTTTTTT CASRGGAGGTGELFF
few TRBJ2-5 . TRBV24-1 TGTGCCACCAGCGGTTTCCAAGAGACCCAGTACTTC CATSGFQETQYF
many TRBJ2-5 . TRBV6-5 TGTGCCAGCACCCGAGGGGAGCAAGAGACCCAGTACTTC CASTRGEQETQYF